This is a list of T cell receptor beta chains from one sample in a study of CD4 T cells in relation to SARS-CoV-2 and coronaviruses. No antigens are known for them. Assay: immunoSEQ multiplex PCR; the TCRdb copy retains only in-frame clones and omits some. The sample includes about 24,000 clones, 70% to 75% of them seen just once. Sequencing used CD4+ T cells from PBMCs, cultured in vitro. Receptors were obtained from a human donor in good health. Both conserved end residues are part of each CDR3. A D gene is named only where the DNA matches it firmly. Expanded clones are given a class, and other clones once, few, many or no size at all.

TGCGCCAGCAGCACGGGACATCAAGCGACTAATGAAAAACTGTTTTTT,CASSTGHQATNEKLFF,TRBV5-1,TRBJ1-4,once,16,.
TGTGCCAGCAGAAAAGGGACCCATAACCTGTGGGATAATTCACCCCTCCACTTT,CASRKGTHNLWDNSPLHF,TRBV5-4,TRBJ1-6,.,18,.
TGCAGCGTTGTCGGTAGCGCGGGAGTTATGCAGTATTTT,CSVVGSAGVMQYF,TRBV29-1,TRBJ2-3,.,13,TRBD2
TGTGCCAGCAGTGAACGGGCAGGGGCGTTTTCACCCCTCCACTTT,CASSERAGAFSPLHF,TRBV25-1,TRBJ1-6,.,15,.
TGTGCTAGTGGTTTGAAGACCTTCAATAGATACGAGCAGTACTTC,CASGLKTFNRYEQYF,TRBV12-5,TRBJ2-7,.,15,.
TGTGCCAGTAGTATCGGGGAGGCACTCACCGGGGAGCTGTTTTTT,CASSIGEALTGELFF,TRBV19,TRBJ2-2,few,15,.
TGTGCCAGCAGCTTAGTGGGACGGGAAAAACTGTTTTTT,CASSLVGREKLFF,TRBV6-2/TRBV6-3,TRBJ1-4,.,13,.
TGTGCCAGCAGTTTATGGGCAGGGGGCGATAATTCACCCCTCCACTTT,CASSLWAGGDNSPLHF,TRBV27,TRBJ1-6,once,16,TRBD1
TGTGCCAGCAGCTTTGGTCTTGCGGGGGAGACCCAGTACTTC,CASSFGLAGETQYF,TRBV7-9,TRBJ2-5,.,14,.
TGTGCCAGCAGAAGAACCGGGCCTTCCCATGAAAAACTGTTTTTT,CASRRTGPSHEKLFF,TRBV19,TRBJ1-4,few,15,.